This T cell receptor beta chain derives from a study of blood T cells in healthy people across ages. Study conclusions and caveats: PBMCs went unsorted, and a conclusive naive versus antigen-experienced comparison was therefore prevented.

This CDR3 comprises 16 residues. Germline trimming cut 5 bases from V and 5 bases from J; bases unmatched to any gene: 11. Germline CDR1 and CDR2: DFQATT and SNEGSKA (reference sequence). PCR was performed a second time for about 7 to 11 cycles using a sample-barcoded 5' primer and a J-beta primer mix. Each TCR beta cDNA got a 12-nucleotide random molecular identifier. TCRdb itself ran the 5' RACE reads through MiXCR, one entry per CDR3 protein. Of over 1,300,000 distinct CDR3 sequences listed, approximately 63% are singletons. This clonotype was seen a few times. What it binds is not known. Sequencing was carried out using blood. The chain is built from TRBV20-1 and TRBJ2-4; 11 positions agree with TRBD2. The TCR sequence derives from a man aged 18 to 30 in good health. The CDR3 sequence is CSARPQLAGVQNIQYF. The CDR3 DNA sequence: TGCAGTGCTCGACCACAACTAGCGGGAGTACAAAACATTCAGTACTTC.